The next 25 T cell receptor beta chains were all read from a single sample in a study of T cells after yellow fever vaccination. TCRdb reprocessed the 5' RACE reads via MiXCR and lists one record per CDR3 protein. The table lists approximately 70,000 distinct CDR3 sequences, just over 6.5% of them singletons. This specimen consisted of CD8+ T cells sorted from PBMCs, obtained roughly 47 days after the first yellow fever vaccination. These receptors originate from a man between 18 and 35 years old who received the YFV17D yellow fever vaccine.

At least ten counts were recorded for this clonotype. The rearrangement links TRBV7-9 to TRBJ2-4, with unresolved D. Trimming removed 0 bases at V and 3 bases at J, with 0 bases between. Germline-derived CDR1 and CDR2 are SEHNR and FQNEAQ (reference sequence). This CDR3 comprises 12 residues. The CDR3 coding sequence is TGTGCCAGCAGCTTAGCCAAAAACATTCAGTACTTC. As protein: CASSLAKNIQYF.

This clonotype has a count of ten or more. The V call is TRBV9, the J call TRBJ1-2; D ambiguous. This CDR3 has 12 residues. Trimming stripped 3 bases from V and 2 bases from J, with 5 bases between. Germline loops: CDR1 SGDLS, CDR2 YYNGEE. The CDR3 region is CASSARNYGYTF. In DNA, the CDR3 is TGTGCCAGCAGCGCAAGAAACTATGGCTACACCTTC.

The sample holds many counts of this clonotype. This chain uses TRBV7-9 with TRBJ2-1, with a tentative D call TRBD1 (6 bases). Trimming removed 5 bases from V and 0 bases from J, with 17 bases in between. There are 17 residues in the CDR3. Germline assignment: CDR1 SEHNR and CDR2 FQNEAQ (reference sequence). The CDR3 is CASSAPQGSPSYNEQFF. CDR3 bases: TGTGCCAGCAGCGCCCCACAGGGATCACCCTCCTACAATGAGCAGTTCTTC.

This clonotype was seen a few times. The V call is TRBV7-6, the J call TRBJ2-2, with 12 bases matching TRBD2. From germline, CDR1 is SGHVS and CDR2 FNYEAQ. Trimming took 8 bases from V and 6 from J; bases not matched to a gene: 19. The CDR3 has 19 amino acids. This chain's CDR3 is CASGELASGGAGVAGELFF. The CDR3 region has the DNA TGTGCCAGCGGAGAGCTGGCTAGCGGGGGGGCCGGGGTCGCCGGGGAGCTGTTTTTT. Full variable domain (remainder filled in from reference TRBV7-6 and TRBJ2-2): GAGVSQSPRYKVTKRGQDVALRCDPISGHVSLYWYRQALGQGPEFLTYFNYEAQQDKSGLPNDRFSAERPEGSISTLTIQRTEQRDSAMYRCASGELASGGAGVAGELFFGEGSRLTVL.

In this sample, this clonotype turned up many times. The genes are TRBV4-2 and TRBJ2-7, with D perhaps assigned TRBD1 or TRBD2 (5 bases each). There are 16 residues in the CDR3. In germline, CDR1 is LGHNA, CDR2 YNFKEQ. V dropped 0 bases and J dropped 6 bases, with 18 bases sitting between them. CDR3 sequence: CASSQDPGTVVGEQYF. CDR3 DNA sequence: TGTGCCAGCAGCCAAGACCCTGGGACGGTCGTGGGCGAGCAGTACTTC.

The chain uses TRBV4-1 and TRBJ1-5; TRBD1 might be the D (5 bases). Germline CDR1 and CDR2: MGHRA and YSYEKL. The CDR3 extends over 17 amino acids. The V end was cut by 0 bases, the J end by 1 base, with 13 bases between. CDR3 region: CASSQDDAGLSNQPQHF. CDR3 sequence (DNA): TGCGCCAGCAGCCAAGATGATGCAGGGCTGAGCAATCAGCCCCAGCATTTT.

This clonotype was found many times. The chain joins TRBV6-5 to TRBJ1-2; D not certain. The CDR3 loop spans 15 amino acids. Germline loops: CDR1 MNHEY, CDR2 SVGAGI. V was clipped by 6 bases and J by 5 bases, with 19 bases between them. CDR3 sequence (DNA): TGTGCCAGCAGCCGCATGGCAGAGAGGGTGTATGGCTACACCTTC. Translated: CASSRMAERVYGYTF.

This clonotype has just a few counts. The gene calls are TRBV14 and TRBJ1-3; D not resolved. CDR3 length equals 13 residues. Trimming removed 2 bases from V and 8 bases from J, with 10 bases in between. Germline CDR1 is SGHDN and CDR2 is FVKESK. In nucleotides, the CDR3 is TGTGCCAGCAGCCAATCCGGTTGGGACACCATATATTTT. It encodes CASSQSGWDTIYF. Using reference TRBV14 and TRBJ1-3 for the parts outside the CDR3, the full variable domain is EAGVTQFPSHSVIEKGQTVTLRCDPISGHDNLYWYRRVMGKEIKFLLHFVKESKQDESGMPNNRFLAERTGGTYSTLKVQPAELEDSGVYFCASSQSGWDTIYFGEGSWLTVV.

Many counts were recorded for this clonotype. The chain joins TRBV12-3 or TRBV12-4 to TRBJ1-5, with D unclear. Trimming stripped 3 bases from V and 2 bases from J, with 8 bases between. There are 14 residues in the CDR3. CDR3 sequence reads: CASSLGLGNQPQHF. CDR3 in DNA: TGTGCCAGCAGTTTGGGTCTCGGCAATCAGCCCCAGCATTTT.

This clonotype was detected ten times or more. This chain uses TRBV20-1 with TRBJ2-3; D remains ambiguous. Per the germline V gene, CDR1 is DFQATT and CDR2 is SNEGSKA (reference sequence). The V end was cut by 2 bases, the J end by 1 base, with 10 bases between. This CDR3 comprises 14 residues. The CDR3 loop is CSARIGWGTDTQYF. The CDR3 bases are TGCAGTGCTAGAATTGGGTGGGGCACAGATACGCAGTATTTT.

This chain joins TRBV4-1 and TRBJ2-3; the D gene is possibly TRBD1 (6 bases). V dropped 2 bases and J dropped 0 bases, with 12 bases sitting between them. This CDR3 comprises 16 residues. Germline CDR1 and CDR2: MGHRA and YSYEKL. The CDR3 loop is CASSQMGAGSTDTQYF. DNA for the CDR3: TGCGCCAGCAGCCAAATGGGGGCAGGTAGCACAGATACGCAGTATTTT.

This clonotype was counted ten times or more. CDR3 in amino acids: CASSRLDEQFF. Here the CDR3 DNA reads TGTGCCAGCAGCCGCCTAGATGAGCAGTTCTTC. V gene TRBV9 combines with J gene TRBJ2-1; D not certain. Germline assignment: CDR1 SGDLS and CDR2 YYNGEE. Deletions cut 4 bases from V and 8 bases from J, with 7 bases between. The CDR3 is 11 amino acids.

This clonotype was detected many times. The chain uses TRBV4-1 and TRBJ2-1, with 7 bases that match TRBD1. The ends lost 7 bases at V and 2 bases at J; junction bases unmatched: 5. The CDR3 runs 14 residues. Germline-derived CDR1 and CDR2 are MGHRA and YSYEKL. CDR3 in DNA: TGCGCCAGCAATACAGGGGCAGCCTACAATGAGCAGTTCTTC. Translating it yields CASNTGAAYNEQFF.

This clonotype was counted between two and nine times. The CDR3 carries no conserved terminal phenylalanine or tryptophan, so it likely arises from a read error. The DNA is omitted, as the CDR3 cannot be located on it reliably, and the CDR3 follows TCRdb's listing. J is TRBJ2-5 and V is TRBV18. From its first to its last residue, the CDR3 has 9 amino acids. CDR1 is KGHSH, CDR2 LQKENI, per germline. CDR3 loop: CASSPFLLQ.

The chain uses TRBV7-6 and TRBJ2-3; 9 nucleotides match TRBD2. Germline CDR1 reads SGHVS; CDR2 reads FNYEAQ. V shed 4 bases and J 2 bases; nucleotides not matched to a gene: 10. The CDR3 totals 17 residues. The DNA of the CDR3 is TGTGCCAGCAGCTCCGCCCTCGGACTAGCGATCACAGATACGCAGTATTTT. Translated, it gives CASSSALGLAITDTQYF.

This chain uses TRBV28 with TRBJ2-7, with TRBD1 matching 10 bases. The CDR3 is 14 residues long. Germline values: CDR1 MDHEN, CDR2 SYDVKM. The CDR3 spells CASSLGQGGYEQDV. CDR3 DNA: TGTGCCAGCAGTTTAGGACAGGGGGGGTACGAGCAGGACGTC.

Points on this clonotype: A clone one base away is much larger, so this may be a read error. CDR3 DNA: TGTGCCAGCAGCGTAGGCCGGGATGAAGACATGGCCTTC. This encodes CASSVGRDEDMAF. The rearrangement uses TRBV9 and TRBJ1-2; D call uncertain. Germline values: CDR1 SGDLS, CDR2 YYNGEE. The CDR3 contains 13 residues.

This clonotype was counted many times. V gene TRBV5-1 combines with J gene TRBJ2-5; D is tentatively TRBD1 or TRBD2 (5 bases each). In germline, CDR1 is SGHRS, CDR2 YFSETQ. The CDR3 covers 12 residues. V was shortened by 5 bases and J by 2 bases, with 7 bases between the two germline ends. The CDR3 region is CASRGRQETQYF. The CDR3 DNA is TGCGCCAGCAGGGGACGGCAAGAGACCCAGTACTTC.

This clonotype was detected many times. The chain has TRBV29-1 and TRBJ2-7; TRBD1 matches 12 bases. CDR3 length: 15 residues. V shed 3 bases, J shed 9 bases, and the junction held 12 bases outside the gene matches. The germline V gene encodes CDR1 SQVTM and CDR2 ANQGSEA. Here the CDR3 DNA reads TGCAGCGTTGAGGGTGTTGGGACAGGGGGCGTTGGGCAGTACTTC. Translating it yields CSVEGVGTGGVGQYF.

The V gene is TRBV6-5, the J gene TRBJ1-1; no definite D call. V lost 4 bases and J lost 3, with 12 bases in between. CDR1 MNHEY and CDR2 SVGAGI come from the germline V gene. The CDR3 is made up of 14 amino acids. The CDR3 DNA reads as TGTGCCAGCAGTTCAGAAAGTGGGTACACTGAAGCTTTCTTT. It yields the protein CASSSESGYTEAFF.

There are many counts of this clonotype. The rearrangement links TRBV7-2 to TRBJ2-1; D is possibly TRBD1 or TRBD2 (5 bases each). Germline V gene data show CDR1 as SGHTA and CDR2 as FQGNSA. V was cut by 2 bases and J by 7 bases, with 15 bases left in between. The CDR3 is 15 residues long. The DNA for the CDR3 is TGTGCCAGCAGCTTAAGGGACCTTCCCCGAAATGAGCAGTTCTTC. Translated, it gives CASSLRDLPRNEQFF.

The gene calls are TRBV21-1 and TRBJ2-6. TRBV21-1 is marked as a pseudogene. The CDR3 is made up of 16 amino acids. CDR3 in amino acids: CASSTIEDSGANVLTF. The CDR3 bases are TGTGCCAGCAGCACGATCGAGGACTCTGGGGCCAACGTCCTGACTTTC.

This clonotype showed up just a few times. The chain's CDR3 is CASSQQWGNTGELFF. The DNA for the CDR3 is TGTGCCAGCAGCCAACAGTGGGGGAACACCGGGGAGCTGTTTTTT. The chain joins TRBV3-1 to TRBJ2-2; D remains unclear. The V gene's germline CDR1 is LGHDT and CDR2 YNNKEL (reference sequence). V gave up 2 bases and J gave up 1 base, with 8 bases separating them. The CDR3 covers 15 residues.

The chain joins TRBV12-3 or TRBV12-4 to TRBJ2-1; a weak D match, TRBD1 (7 bases). The CDR3 totals 15 residues. V dropped 6 bases and J dropped 5 bases, with 17 bases sitting between them. The DNA for the CDR3 is TGTGCCAGCAGCCCCAGGGGGGCTCCCCACAATGAGCAGTTCTTC. Translated, it gives CASSPRGAPHNEQFF.

This clonotype was seen ten or more times. The V call is TRBV12-3 or TRBV12-4, the J call TRBJ2-2, with D tentatively TRBD1 (6 bases). CDR3 length: 14 amino acids. The germline V and J ends were trimmed by 3 bases and 9 bases, with 14 bases remaining between them. CDR3 DNA sequence: TGTGCCAGCAGTTTCCCGGACAGCACATGGGAGCTGTTTTTT. It codes for CASSFPDSTWELFF.